One and the same sample provided the 14 T cell receptor beta chains below, sequenced in a study of somatic mutations in cytotoxic T cells in rheumatoid arthritis. Sequenced by immunoSEQ multiplex PCR; TCRdb stores in-frame clones only, minus some. The profile shows about 12,000 clones, 70% to 80% of them singletons. The sample taken for sequencing was CD8+ T cells sorted from blood. The receptors here all came from a man aged 65 to 79 in good health.

The chain combines TRBV10-3 with TRBJ2-3; no reliable D call. The V gene's germline CDR1 is ENHRY and CDR2 SYGVKD. This CDR3 is 15 amino acids long. Trimming shortened V by 8 bases and J by 0 bases, and 15 bases separated the two germline ends. The CDR3 DNA follows: TGTGCCATCCGAGTTCAAGCCGGGAGCACAGATACGCAGTATTTT. Translated: CAIRVQAGSTDTQYF.

The chain has TRBV14 and TRBJ1-1; no firm D call. The CDR3 has 15 residues. Trimming cost V 0 bases and J 7 bases, with 15 bases left between them. The germline V gene has CDR1 SGHDN and CDR2 FVKESK. CDR3 DNA: TGTGCCAGCAGCCAAGAATCTCGGACCTTGGGTGAAGCTTTCTTT. Protein: CASSQESRTLGEAFF.

The chain uses TRBV5-8 and TRBJ1-1; D might be TRBD1 (5 bases). Trimming shortened V by 0 bases and J by 7 bases, and 13 bases separated the two germline ends. The CDR3 is 14 amino acids. Germline-derived CDR1 and CDR2 are SGHTS and YDEGEE. DNA for the CDR3: TGTGCCAGCAGCTTGGGGGCAGGGTTTGATGAAGCTTTCTTT. It translates to CASSLGAGFDEAFF.

The gene calls are TRBV28 and TRBJ2-2; the match to TRBD1 covers 7 bases. The V gene end was trimmed by 5 bases and the J gene end by 6 bases; junction bases not matched to a gene: 9. This CDR3 is built from 15 residues. Germline CDR1 MDHEN, CDR2 SYDVKM. As DNA, the CDR3 is TGTGCCAGCAGTCAGCCCACAGGGGAGCCCGGGGAGCTGTTTTTT. Translation gives CASSQPTGEPGELFF.

The gene calls are TRBV5-1 and TRBJ2-3; D is tentatively TRBD1 or TRBD2 (6 bases each). The CDR3 consists of 16 residues. Looked up from germline, CDR1 is SGHRS and CDR2 is YFSETQ. The ends were cut back, 0 bases at V and 2 bases at J, with 13 bases in the middle. This CDR3 reads CASSLGPGEDTDTQYF. The CDR3 nucleotides are TGCGCCAGCAGCTTGGGGCCAGGGGAGGACACAGATACGCAGTATTTT.

CDR3 residues: CASSFSGQYGYTF. As DNA, the CDR3 is TGTGCCAGCAGTTTCTCGGGGCAGTATGGCTACACCTTC. The chain joins TRBV27 to TRBJ1-2; D possibly corresponds to TRBD1 (5 bases). This CDR3 is built from 13 residues. The V and J ends lost 3 bases and 5 bases respectively, with 10 bases between them. The germline V gene has CDR1 MNHEY and CDR2 SMNVEV (reference sequence).

V is TRBV29-1 and J is TRBJ2-7; 8 nucleotides align to TRBD1. V was clipped by 0 bases and J by 7 bases; unmatched bases: 11. The germline V gene encodes CDR1 SQVTM and CDR2 ANQGSEA. There are 15 residues in the CDR3. The CDR3 reads CSVEDWEQGAREQYF. The CDR3 nucleotides are TGCAGCGTTGAAGATTGGGAGCAGGGGGCACGGGAGCAGTACTTC.

This clone was detected only a few times. This chain uses TRBV6-1 with TRBJ1-2, with 8 bases lining up with TRBD1. Per the germline V gene, CDR1 is MNHNS and CDR2 is SASEGT. V trimming: 5 bases; J trimming: 4 bases; junction bases outside the gene matches: 6. The CDR3 is 14 residues long. This CDR3 is CASSLDREAYGYTF. The DNA for the CDR3 is TGTGCCAGCAGTTTGGACAGGGAAGCCTATGGCTACACCTTC.

The chain couples TRBV2 to TRBJ2-7; D remains ambiguous. V lost 4 bases and J lost 3, with 10 bases in between. The CDR3 length is 13 residues. Germline-derived CDR1 and CDR2 are SNHLY and FYNNEI. The DNA for the CDR3 is TGTGCCAGCAGTGGCGGAAGGGTCTACGAGCAGTACTTC. Amino acid sequence: CASSGGRVYEQYF.

The V and J genes are TRBV5-1 and TRBJ2-1, with TRBD2 matching 10 bases. This CDR3 is built from 17 residues. CDR1 SGHRS and CDR2 YFSETQ come from the germline V gene. V was pared by 4 bases and J by 0 bases, with 7 bases of the junction left unmatched. The CDR3 sequence is CASSQEASGSSYNEQFF. The CDR3 DNA reads as TGCGCCAGCAGCCAGGAGGCTAGCGGGAGCTCCTACAATGAGCAGTTCTTC.

This rearrangement joins TRBV27 to TRBJ2-4; no clear D gene. Germline assignment: CDR1 MNHEY and CDR2 SMNVEV (reference sequence). V shed 3 bases and J shed 8 bases, with 17 bases lying between them. The CDR3 spans 15 residues. This CDR3 reads CASSFMGTTADIQYF. CDR3 sequence (DNA): TGTGCCAGCAGTTTTATGGGCACAACAGCAGACATTCAGTACTTC.

The genes are TRBV25-1 and TRBJ1-6; a weak D match, TRBD1 (5 bases). There are 14 residues in the CDR3. V lost 8 bases, J lost 6 bases, and 14 bases lay in between. From germline, CDR1 is MGHDK and CDR2 SYGVNS. CDR3 in amino acids: CASGTGFGNSPLHF. The DNA of the CDR3 is TGTGCCAGCGGGACCGGCTTCGGTAATTCACCCCTCCACTTT. The full variable domain, in which reference TRBV25-1 and TRBJ1-6 provide the parts outside the CDR3, is EADIYQTPRYLVIGTGKKITLECSQTMGHDKMYWYQQDPGMELHLIHYSYGVNSTEKGDLSSESTVSRIRTEHFPLTLESARPSHTSQYLCASGTGFGNSPLHFGNGTRLTVT.

The genes are TRBV16 and TRBJ2-7; perhaps TRBD1 as D (6 bases). This CDR3 is 14 amino acids long. In germline, CDR1 is KGHSY, CDR2 FQNENV. Trimming removed 5 bases from V and 7 bases from J, with 18 bases in between. The CDR3 here is CASSTGQQRGEQYF. Here the CDR3 DNA reads TGTGCCAGCAGCACGGGACAACAACGGGGTGAGCAGTACTTC.

V and J are TRBV7-9 and TRBJ2-1; 11 nucleotides align to TRBD2. Germline V gene data show CDR1 as SEHNR and CDR2 as FQNEAQ (reference sequence). CDR3 length: 15 residues. With 5 bases clipped from V and 5 bases from J, the junction kept 5 bases outside the gene matches. In DNA form, the CDR3 reads TGTGCCAGCAGCCCGACGACTAGCGGGAACAATGAGCAGTTCTTC. It translates to CASSPTTSGNNEQFF.